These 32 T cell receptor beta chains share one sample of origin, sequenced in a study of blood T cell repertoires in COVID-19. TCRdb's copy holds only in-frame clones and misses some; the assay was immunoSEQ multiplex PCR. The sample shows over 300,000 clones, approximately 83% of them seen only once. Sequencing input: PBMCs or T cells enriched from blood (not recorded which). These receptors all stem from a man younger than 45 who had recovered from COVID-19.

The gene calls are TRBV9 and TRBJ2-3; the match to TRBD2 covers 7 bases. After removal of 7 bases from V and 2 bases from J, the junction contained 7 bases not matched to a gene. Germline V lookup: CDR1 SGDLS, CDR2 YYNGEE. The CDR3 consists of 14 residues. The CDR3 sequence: CASSREGITDTQYF. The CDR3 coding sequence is TGTGCCAGCTCTAGGGAGGGGATCACAGATACGCAGTATTTT.

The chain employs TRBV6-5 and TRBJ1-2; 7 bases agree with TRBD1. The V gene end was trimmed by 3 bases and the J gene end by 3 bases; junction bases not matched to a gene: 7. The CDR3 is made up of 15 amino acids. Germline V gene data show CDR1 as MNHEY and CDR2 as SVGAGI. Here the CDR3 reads CASSYYRGADYGYTF. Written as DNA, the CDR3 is TGTGCCAGCAGTTATTACAGGGGTGCGGACTATGGCTACACCTTC.

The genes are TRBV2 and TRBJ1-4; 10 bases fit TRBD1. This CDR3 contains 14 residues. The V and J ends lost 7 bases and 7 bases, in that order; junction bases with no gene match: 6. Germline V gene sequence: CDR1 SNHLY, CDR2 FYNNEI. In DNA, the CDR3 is TGTGCCAGCAACCCGGACAGGGGGAGTGAAAAACTGTTTTTT. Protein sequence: CASNPDRGSEKLFF.

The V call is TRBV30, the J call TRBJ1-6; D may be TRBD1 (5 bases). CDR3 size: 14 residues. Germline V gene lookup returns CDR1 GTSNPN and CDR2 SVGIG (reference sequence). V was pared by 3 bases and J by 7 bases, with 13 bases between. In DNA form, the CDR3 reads TGTGCCTGGAGCTCGGGGAGGGGAAATTCACCCCTCCACTTT. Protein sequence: CAWSSGRGNSPLHF.

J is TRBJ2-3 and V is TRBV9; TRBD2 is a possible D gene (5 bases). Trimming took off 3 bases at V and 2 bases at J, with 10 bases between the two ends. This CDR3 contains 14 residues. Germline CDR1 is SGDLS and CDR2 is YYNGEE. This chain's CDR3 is CASSAKRVTDTQYF. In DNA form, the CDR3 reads TGTGCCAGCAGCGCCAAGAGGGTCACAGATACGCAGTATTTT.

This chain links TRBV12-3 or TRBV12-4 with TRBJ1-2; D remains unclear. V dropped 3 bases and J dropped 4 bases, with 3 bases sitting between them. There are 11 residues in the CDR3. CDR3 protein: CASSFGYGYTF. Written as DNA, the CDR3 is TGTGCCAGCAGTTTCGGCTATGGCTACACCTTC.

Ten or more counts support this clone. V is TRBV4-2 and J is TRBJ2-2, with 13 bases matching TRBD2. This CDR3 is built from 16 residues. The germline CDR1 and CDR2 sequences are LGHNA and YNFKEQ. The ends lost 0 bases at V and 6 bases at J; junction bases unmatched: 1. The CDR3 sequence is CASSQDTSGGAGELFF. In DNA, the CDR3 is TGTGCCAGCAGCCAAGATACTAGCGGGGGGGCCGGGGAGCTGTTTTTT.

CDR3: CASSLELGTGGDGYTF. CDR3 in DNA: TGCGCCAGCAGCTTGGAGCTAGGGACAGGGGGTGATGGCTACACCTTC. The V and J genes are TRBV5-1 and TRBJ1-2; TRBD1 matches at 11 bases. Trimming cost V 0 bases and J 6 bases; bases outside gene matches: 7. Germline V gene data show CDR1 as SGHRS and CDR2 as YFSETQ. This CDR3 region has 16 residues.

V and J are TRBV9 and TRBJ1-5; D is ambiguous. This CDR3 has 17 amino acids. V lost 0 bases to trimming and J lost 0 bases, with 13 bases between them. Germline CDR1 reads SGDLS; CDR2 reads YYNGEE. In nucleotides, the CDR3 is TGTGCCAGCAGCGTAGGTTCGGGATCTTATAGCAATCAGCCCCAGCATTTT. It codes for CASSVGSGSYSNQPQHF.

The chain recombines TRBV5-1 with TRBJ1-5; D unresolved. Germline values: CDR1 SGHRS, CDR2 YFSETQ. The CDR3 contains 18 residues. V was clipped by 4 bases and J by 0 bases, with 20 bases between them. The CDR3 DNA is TGCGCCAGCAGCACCGAGATACCAAACTATTATAGCAATCAGCCCCAGCATTTT. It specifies CASSTEIPNYYSNQPQHF.

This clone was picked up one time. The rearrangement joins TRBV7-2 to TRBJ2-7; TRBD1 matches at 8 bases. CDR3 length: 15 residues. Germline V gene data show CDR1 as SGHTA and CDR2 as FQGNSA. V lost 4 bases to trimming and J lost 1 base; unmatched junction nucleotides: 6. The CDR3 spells CASSYGDRPSYEQYF. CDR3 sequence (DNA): TGTGCCAGCAGCTACGGGGACAGGCCGTCCTACGAGCAGTACTTC.

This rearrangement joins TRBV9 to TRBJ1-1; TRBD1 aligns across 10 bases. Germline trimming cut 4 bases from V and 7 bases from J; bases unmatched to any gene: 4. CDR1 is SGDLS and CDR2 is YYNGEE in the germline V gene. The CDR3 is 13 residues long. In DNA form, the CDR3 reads TGTGCCAGCAGCTCGGGGACAGGGGATGAAGCTTTCTTT. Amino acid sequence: CASSSGTGDEAFF.

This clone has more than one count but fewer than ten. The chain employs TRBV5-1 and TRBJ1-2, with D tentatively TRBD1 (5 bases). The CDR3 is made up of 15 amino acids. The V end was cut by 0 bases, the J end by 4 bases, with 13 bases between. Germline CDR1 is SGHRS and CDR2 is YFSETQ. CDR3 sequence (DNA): TGCGCCAGCAGCTTGGCCGGTAGCGGGGCCTATGGCTACACCTTC. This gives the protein CASSLAGSGAYGYTF.

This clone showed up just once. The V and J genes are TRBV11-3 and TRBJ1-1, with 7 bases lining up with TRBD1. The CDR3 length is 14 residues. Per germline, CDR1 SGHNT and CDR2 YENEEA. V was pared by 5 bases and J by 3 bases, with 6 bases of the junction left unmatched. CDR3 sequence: CASSPDRMHTEAFF. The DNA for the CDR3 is TGTGCCAGCAGCCCGGACAGGATGCACACTGAAGCTTTCTTT.

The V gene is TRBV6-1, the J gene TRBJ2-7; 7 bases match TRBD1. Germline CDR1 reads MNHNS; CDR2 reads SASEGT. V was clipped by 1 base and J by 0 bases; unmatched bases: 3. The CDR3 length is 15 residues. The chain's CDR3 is CASSEGTGDSYEQYF. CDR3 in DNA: TGTGCCAGCAGTGAAGGAACAGGGGACTCCTACGAGCAGTACTTC.

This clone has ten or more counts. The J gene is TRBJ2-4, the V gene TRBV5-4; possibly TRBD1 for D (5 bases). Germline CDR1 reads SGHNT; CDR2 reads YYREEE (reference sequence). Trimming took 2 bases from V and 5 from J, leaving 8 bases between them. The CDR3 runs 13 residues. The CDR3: CASSFTGQNIQYF. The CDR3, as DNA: TGTGCCAGCAGCTTTACAGGACAAAACATTCAGTACTTC. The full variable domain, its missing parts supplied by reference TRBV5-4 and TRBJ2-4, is ETGVTQSPTHLIKTRGQQVTLRCSSQSGHNTVSWYQQALGQGPQFIFQYYREEENGRGNFPPRFSGLQFPNYSSELNVNALELDDSALYLCASSFTGQNIQYFGAGTRLSVL.

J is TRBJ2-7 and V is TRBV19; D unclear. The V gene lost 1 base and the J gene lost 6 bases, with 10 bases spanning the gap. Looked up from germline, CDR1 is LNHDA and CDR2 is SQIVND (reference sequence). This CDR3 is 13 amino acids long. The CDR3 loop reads CASSIGPATEQYF. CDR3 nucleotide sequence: TGTGCCAGTAGTATAGGTCCAGCGACCGAGCAGTACTTC.

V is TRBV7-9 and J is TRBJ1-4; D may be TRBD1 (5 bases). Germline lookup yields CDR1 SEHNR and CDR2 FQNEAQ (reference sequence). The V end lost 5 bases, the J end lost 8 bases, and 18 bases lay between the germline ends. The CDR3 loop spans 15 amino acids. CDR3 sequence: CASSRPQGLNEKLFF. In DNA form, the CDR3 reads TGTGCCAGCAGCCGCCCGCAGGGACTAAACGAAAAACTGTTTTTT.

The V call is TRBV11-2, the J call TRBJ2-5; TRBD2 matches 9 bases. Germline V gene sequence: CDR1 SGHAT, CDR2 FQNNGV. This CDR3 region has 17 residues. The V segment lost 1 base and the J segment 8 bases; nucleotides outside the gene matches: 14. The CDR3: CASSLVGGGAVFGTQYF. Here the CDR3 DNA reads TGTGCCAGCAGCTTAGTGGGCGGGGGGGCAGTTTTTGGAACCCAGTACTTC.

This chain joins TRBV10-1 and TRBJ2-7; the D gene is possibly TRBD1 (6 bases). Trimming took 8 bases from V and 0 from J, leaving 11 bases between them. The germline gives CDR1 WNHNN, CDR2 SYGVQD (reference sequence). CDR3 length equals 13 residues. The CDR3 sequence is CASRGQFSYEQYF. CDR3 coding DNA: TGCGCCAGCCGCGGACAGTTCTCCTACGAGCAGTACTTC.

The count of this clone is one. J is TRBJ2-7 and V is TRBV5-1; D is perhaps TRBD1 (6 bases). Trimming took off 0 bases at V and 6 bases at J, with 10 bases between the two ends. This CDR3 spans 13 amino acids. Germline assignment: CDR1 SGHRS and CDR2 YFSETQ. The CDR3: CASSLDTGPEQYF. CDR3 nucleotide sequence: TGCGCCAGCAGCTTGGATACAGGGCCCGAGCAGTACTTC.

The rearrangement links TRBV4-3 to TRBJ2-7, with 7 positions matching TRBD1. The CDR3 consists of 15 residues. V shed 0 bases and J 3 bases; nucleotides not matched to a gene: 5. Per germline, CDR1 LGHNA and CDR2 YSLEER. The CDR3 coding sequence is TGCGCCAGCAGCCAAGATCTGCCAGGGGGCTACGAGCAGTACTTC. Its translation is CASSQDLPGGYEQYF.

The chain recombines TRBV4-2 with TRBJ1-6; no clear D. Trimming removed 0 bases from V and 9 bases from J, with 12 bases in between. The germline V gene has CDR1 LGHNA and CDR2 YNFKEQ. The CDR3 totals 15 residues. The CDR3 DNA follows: TGTGCCAGCAGCCAAGATCGAGGGAGCAGTTCACCCCTCCACTTT. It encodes CASSQDRGSSSPLHF.

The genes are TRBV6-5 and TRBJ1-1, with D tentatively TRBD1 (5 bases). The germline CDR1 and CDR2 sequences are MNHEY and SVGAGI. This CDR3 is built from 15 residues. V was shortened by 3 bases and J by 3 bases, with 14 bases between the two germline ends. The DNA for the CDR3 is TGTGCCAGCAGTTATAAGACAGTTAGGTACACTGAAGCTTTCTTT. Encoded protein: CASSYKTVRYTEAFF.

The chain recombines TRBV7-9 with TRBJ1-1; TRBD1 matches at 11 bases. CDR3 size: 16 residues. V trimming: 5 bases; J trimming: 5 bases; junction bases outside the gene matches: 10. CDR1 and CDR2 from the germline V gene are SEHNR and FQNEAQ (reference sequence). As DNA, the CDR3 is TGTGCCAGCAGCGCCCGGACAGGGGGCCGGGTAACTGAAGCTTTCTTT. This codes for CASSARTGGRVTEAFF.

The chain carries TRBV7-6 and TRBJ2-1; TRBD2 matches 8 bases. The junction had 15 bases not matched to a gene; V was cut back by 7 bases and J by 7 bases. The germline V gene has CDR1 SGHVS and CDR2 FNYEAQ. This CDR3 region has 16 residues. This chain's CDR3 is CASMRGSGTSRNEQFF. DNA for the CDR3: TGTGCCAGCATGAGGGGTAGCGGGACTAGTAGGAATGAGCAGTTCTTC.

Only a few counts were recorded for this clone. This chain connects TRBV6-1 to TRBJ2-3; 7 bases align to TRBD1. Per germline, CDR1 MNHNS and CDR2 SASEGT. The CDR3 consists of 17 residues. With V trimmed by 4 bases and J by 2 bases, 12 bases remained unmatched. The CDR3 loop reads CASSGLTGYLVTDTQYF. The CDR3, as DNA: TGTGCCAGCAGTGGGTTGACAGGGTATCTAGTCACAGATACGCAGTATTTT.

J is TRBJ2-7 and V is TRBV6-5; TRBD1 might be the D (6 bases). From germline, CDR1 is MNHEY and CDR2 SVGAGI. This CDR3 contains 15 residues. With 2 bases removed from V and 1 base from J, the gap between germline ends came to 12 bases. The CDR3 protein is CASSYATGLSYEQYF. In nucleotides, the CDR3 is TGTGCCAGCAGTTACGCGACAGGTCTTTCCTACGAGCAGTACTTC.

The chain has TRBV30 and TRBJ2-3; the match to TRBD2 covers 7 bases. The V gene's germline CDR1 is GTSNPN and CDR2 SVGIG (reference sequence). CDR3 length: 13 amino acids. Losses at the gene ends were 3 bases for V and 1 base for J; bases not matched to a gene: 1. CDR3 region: CAWRAGGTDTQYF. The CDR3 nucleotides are TGTGCCTGGAGGGCGGGGGGCACAGATACGCAGTATTTT.

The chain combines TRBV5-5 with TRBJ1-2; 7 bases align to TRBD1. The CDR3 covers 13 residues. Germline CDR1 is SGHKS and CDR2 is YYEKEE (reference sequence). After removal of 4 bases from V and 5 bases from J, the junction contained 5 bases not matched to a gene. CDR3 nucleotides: TGTGCCAGCAGCGGGACAGCCATATATGGCTACACCTTC. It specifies CASSGTAIYGYTF.

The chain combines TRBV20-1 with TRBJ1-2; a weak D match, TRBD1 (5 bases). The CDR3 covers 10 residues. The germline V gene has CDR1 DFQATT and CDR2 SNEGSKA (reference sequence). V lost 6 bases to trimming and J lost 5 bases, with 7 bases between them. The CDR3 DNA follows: TGCAGTGCCGCAGGGTATGGCTACACCTTC. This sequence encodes CSAAGYGYTF.

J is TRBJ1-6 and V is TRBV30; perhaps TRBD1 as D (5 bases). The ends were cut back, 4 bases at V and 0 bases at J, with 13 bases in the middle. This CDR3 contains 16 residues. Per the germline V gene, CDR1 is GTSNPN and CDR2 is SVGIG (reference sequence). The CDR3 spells CAWKTQGSSYNSPLHF. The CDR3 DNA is TGTGCCTGGAAAACCCAGGGTAGCTCCTATAATTCACCCCTCCACTTT.